Sequencing of this T cell receptor beta chain was carried out in a study of shared clonotypes between healthy human individuals (dated by TCRdb to about 2020). About the study as a whole: The cohort included three men and a couple of women between 18 and 49 years of age. For each donor, three plates each were used for CD4 naive and CD4 memory, two plates were used for CD8 naive, and one plate was used for CD8 memory. Blood TCR repertoires of roughly 5 healthy adults were deeply sequenced to estimate repertoire size and the extent of clonotype sharing between individuals. Different laboratories and diverse techniques were used to prepare libraries and sequence TCR repertoires, to increase sequencing depth and limit assay-specific biases. Leukapheresis yielded between about 0.85 and 10 billion PBMCs per donor.

The CDR1 and CDR2 encoded by the germline V gene (reference sequence) are SGHNT and YYREEE. The germline V end is reduced by 7 bases and the J end by 1 base; junction bases left unmatched: 12. Measured from the cysteine to the phenylalanine, the CDR3 is 18 residues long. The entry retains the CDR3 DNA only, 54 bases that are in frame from base 1. TCR CDR3 regions were amplified from genomic DNA by multiplex PCR using the deep immunoSEQ assay. Extracted genomic DNA from each cell subset was distributed evenly across all wells of several immunoSEQ 96-well plates, and each plate was treated as a replicate. Each replicate PCR for sorted subsets received approximately 200 ng genomic DNA, equal to tens of thousands of T cell genomes. Purified libraries were quantified with a Qubit 3.0 fluorometer, sized on a Bioanalyzer 2100, and re-quantified with the KAPA Library Quantification kit. A separate single-read 150-cycle Illumina NextSeq 550 flow cell was used to sequence each immunoSEQ 96-well plate. Per the original workflow: Because the immunoSEQ output held only junctional sequences and lacked quality scores, the filtering could not match the filtering applied to full-length reads. Sequences were annotated with PyIR, a Python wrapper for IgBLAST v1.9, using IMGT germline references to assign V/J genes and CDR3. Reads were filtered out if the reads had weak V/J assignments (E-value above 1e-6), no CDR3, stop codons, out-of-frame junctions, or ambiguous translated residues. V3J clonotypes were defined by identical inferred V gene, J gene, and CDR3 amino acid sequence. The percentage overlap between two repertoires was calculated by dividing the number of shared unique clonotypes by the size of the smaller repertoire. Three approaches were used to assess repertoire richness: RTK rarefaction, the Chao1 estimator, and Recon v2.1 estimates of unobserved clonotypes. For all TCRbeta clonotypes obtained by the gDNA method from a few donors, generation probabilities were computed with OLGA. TCRdb took this table from immuneACCESS and kept in-frame rearrangements with V and J called. Such tables lack part of the clones; where checked against another copy, unresolved V genes explain under half of the gap, and the rest is unexplained. From that table come the V and J calls and clone size; the DNA was used to work out D and trimming. The sample has roughly 1 million clones on record, more than 65% of them singletons. Approximately 1.5% of the sample rests with the top ten.

As concerns this clone: No cognate antigen has been identified for it. Base qualities are not at hand, and no much larger clone is one base apart.

Here is what the overall study found, with its caveats: Naive subsets generally had larger estimated clonotype richness than memory subsets did. Sampling was restricted to blood, and TCR repertoires in tissues likely differ from the TCR repertoires found in blood. When a handful of donors were compared, the shared fraction of clonotypes was around 5.1% for naive CD4, over 3% for naive CD8, about 2.4% for memory CD4, and 0.4% for memory CD8. The genetic and exposure-history diversity represented was limited by the small number of donors. Compared with non-shared clonotypes, the clonotypes found in all four sorted-subset donors had higher generation probabilities. Based on pairwise subsampling, the degree of clonotype sharing among donors was expected to be affected by sequencing depth. Incomplete sequencing was indicated by rarefaction of sorted-subset datasets, despite the large sequencing depth.

The donors were healthy, HIV-negative adults who had no recently reported acute infections or vaccinations. Every donor was a Caucasian adult residing in Nashville, Tennessee, USA. CD4+ T cells were enriched by magnetic negative selection; naive cells were then positively selected on CD45RA, and the negative fraction formed the memory subset. Blood was obtained by leukapheresis, after which PBMCs were separated by Ficoll-Histopaque density gradient centrifugation and cryopreserved in liquid nitrogen vapor phase. Analytical flow cytometry was used to check the purity and quantity of every magnetically sorted T cell population. Genomic DNA was isolated from each sorted fraction and quantified by UV absorbance on a Nanodrop 2000c.

The TCR originated in a man younger than 35 in good health. The sequencing sample was made of memory CD4+ T cells sorted from blood. What the cell subset or site label conveys for this sample: CD45RA-negative fraction. The chain links TRBV5-4 with TRBJ2-1; 12 bases in the junction line up with TRBD2. The DNA is as follows: TGTGCCAGCCGCATTCTAGCTAGCGGGAGGGCATCCTACAATGAGCAGTTCTTC. The translation is CASRILASGRASYNEQFF.